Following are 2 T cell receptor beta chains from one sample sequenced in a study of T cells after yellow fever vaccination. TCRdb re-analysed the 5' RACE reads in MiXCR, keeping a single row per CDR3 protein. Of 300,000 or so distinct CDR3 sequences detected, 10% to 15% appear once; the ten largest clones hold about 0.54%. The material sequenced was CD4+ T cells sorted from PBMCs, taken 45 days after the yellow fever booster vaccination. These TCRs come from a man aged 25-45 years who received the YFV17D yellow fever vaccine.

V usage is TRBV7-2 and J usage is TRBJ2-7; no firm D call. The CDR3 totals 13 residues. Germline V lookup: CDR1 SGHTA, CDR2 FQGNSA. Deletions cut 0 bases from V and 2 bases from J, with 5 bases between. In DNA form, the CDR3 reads TGTGCCAGCAGCTTAGCGCCAACCTACGAGCAGTACTTC. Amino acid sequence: CASSLAPTYEQYF.

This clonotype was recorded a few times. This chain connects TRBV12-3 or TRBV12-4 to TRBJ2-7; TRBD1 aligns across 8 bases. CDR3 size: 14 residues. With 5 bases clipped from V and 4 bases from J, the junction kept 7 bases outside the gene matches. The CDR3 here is CASSATGGRYEQYF. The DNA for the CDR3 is TGTGCCAGCAGTGCAACAGGGGGAAGGTACGAGCAGTACTTC.